This T cell receptor beta chain was captured by sequencing in a study of T cell repertoires in cytomegalovirus infection. Study-wide context: Public TCR beta signature analysis indicated the presence of both CMV infection and matching HLA type.

Findings and caveats of the study: In two of eight donors, the top clonotype was HLA-C-restricted CMV-specific. Summed public TCR beta family frequency identified CMV carriers bearing the relevant HLA.

Germline CDR1 LNHDA, CDR2 SQIVND (reference sequence). This CDR3 spans 15 amino acids. The V segment lost 3 bases and the J segment 3 bases; nucleotides outside the gene matches: 6. This clonotype occurred once. Its antigen is undetermined. One entry per CDR3 protein, called by TCRdb with MiXCR from the reads. The data contain 450,000 to 650,000 distinct CDR3 sequences, under 45% of them singletons. The source of this sequence is a human donor in good health (CMV status not recorded). Some clones in this sample may be carry-over from other donors' samples. This chain joins TRBV19 and TRBJ2-7; 9 nucleotides match TRBD1. This specimen consisted of cultured PBMCs, obtained from culture after CMV antigen stimulation. The CDR3 is CASSMGDRGVYEQYF. For the CDR3, the DNA is TGTGCCAGTAGTATGGGTGACAGGGGGGTCTACGAGCAGTACTTC.